This record looks at one T cell receptor (beta chain) sequence and its context. Participant age was about 18 to 89 years, and participants resided in roughly 24 US areas. For recovered donors of Cohort 3, there were two negative PCRs, clearance, or symptom resolution. J was trimmed by 0 bases and V by 4 bases; bases with no gene match: 8. Germline CDR1 and CDR2: KGHSH and LQKENI. This CDR3 is 16 amino acids long. The data stem from a study of blood T cell repertoires in COVID-19. Study summary: The analysed material was cDNA or gDNA that came from T cells, B-cell-depleted T cells, or PBMCs.

Authors' processing steps: Using reference gene primer amplification, nucleated cell counts were estimated. The assay was immunoSEQ multiplex PCR, and TCRdb's table has in-frame clones only and misses some. Clone size and V and J calls were adopted from that table, with D and trimming inferred from the DNA. This table has roughly 190,000 clones, approximately 84% appearing once. The V and J genes are TRBV18 and TRBJ1-2, with 7 bases fitting TRBD1. Specimen: PBMCs or T cells enriched from blood (not recorded which). This sequence originates from a woman aged 30 to 39 who had recovered from COVID-19. The CDR3 DNA follows: TGTGCCAGCTCACTTCAGGGGACAGCAGCTAACTATGGCTACACCTTC. Translating gives CASSLQGTAANYGYTF.